One T cell receptor (beta chain) is described in this entry. No cognate antigen has been identified for it. No per-base quality is available; no much larger clone lies one base away. The sample originates from a study of OX40 agonist ivuxolimab in advanced cancers. With regard to the full study: Ivuxolimab was a fully human IgG2 agonistic monoclonal antibody targeting the costimulatory receptor OX40 (CD134). Of the roughly 51 dose-escalation patients, hepatocellular carcinoma was present in 19, melanoma in roughly 15, renal cell carcinoma in 9 and head and neck cancer in 9. Intravenous ivuxolimab was administered to patients every 2 weeks at six dose levels: 0.01, 0.1, 0.3, 1.5, 3 and 10 mg/kg. Patients were allowed to have had prior anti-PD-1, anti-PD-L1 or anti-CTLA-4 therapy, and 40% of the dose-escalation patients had previously received checkpoint inhibitors. The dose-escalation cohort was about 83% male with a mean age of around 64 years, ranging from about 20 to 80. Three dose-escalation patients achieved partial responses, one with hepatocellular carcinoma and two with cutaneous melanoma. The paper reports the monotherapy dose-escalation portion (N = 52 patients) of the phase I ivuxolimab trial. The point of sequencing TCRbeta in the periphery was to test whether ivuxolimab changed TCR sequence diversity and drove clonal T-cell expansion. Results the study describes overall, beyond this receptor: Which antigens the clonally expanded peripheral T cells were specific for was not determined. Clonal expansion of both CD4+ and CD8+ blood T cells was observed from baseline to week 6 at doses 0.1 to 3.0 mg/kg. On average, CD8+ T cells showed more expanded clones than CD4+ T cells after ivuxolimab. Low levels of normalized T-cell clonal expansion were also shown by some nonresponding patients. In the 0.1-3.0 mg/kg groups, partial responders were among the patients with the lowest normalized peripheral clonal expansion, particularly in CD8+ T cells.

The trial excluded patients who had a history of autoimmune disease or who were on systemic immunosuppression. In every dose cohort, peripheral blood was drawn for TCR sequencing at baseline, cycle 4 day 1, and cycle 7 day 1. Samples came from an open-label, multicenter, first-in-human phase I dose-escalation trial of ivuxolimab. The trial enrolled adults with locally advanced or metastatic head and neck squamous cell, hepatocellular, melanoma or renal cell carcinoma. Before TCR sequencing, CD4+ and CD8+ T cells were separately sorted from peripheral blood. Genomic DNA was isolated from the sorted cells so that the TCRbeta CDR3 region could be sequenced. TCRbeta CDR3 regions were sequenced using the immunoSEQ Assay. TCRdb holds this immuneACCESS table with in-frame rearrangements only. Some clones are missing; in checked studies, unresolved V genes explain under half, and the rest has no known cause. This sample has 70,000 to 95,000 clones in its table, and around 82% of those were observed once. The top ten clonotypes cover approximately 0.8% of the sample.

The junction shows trimming of 8 bases on V and 0 bases on J, and the gene matches do not reach 3 bases of it. The CDR3 measures 14 amino acids from cysteine to phenylalanine. Kept here is only the CDR3 DNA, which spans 42 bases and is read in frame from base 1. The germline V gene specifies MDHEN as CDR1 and SYDVKM as CDR2. The chain joins TRBV28 to TRBJ1-3; 8 central bases correspond to TRBD1. The sample consisted of CD4+ or CD8+ T cells sorted from blood, taken in a trial of the OX40 agonist ivuxolimab. The sequence was obtained from an adult with an advanced solid tumor such as melanoma, head and neck, liver or kidney cancer. For the CDR3, the sequence is CASRDRSSGNTIYF. The nucleotides read TGTGCCAGCCGGGACAGGTCCTCTGGAAACACCATATATTTT.